Listed below are T cell receptor beta chains from one sample, sequenced in a study of T cell repertoires in cytomegalovirus infection. Each CDR3 protein gets one entry after TCRdb re-called the reads with MiXCR. This sample yields about 260,000 distinct CDR3 sequences, of which less than 9.5% are seen a single time; approximately 15% belongs to the top ten. The source material was PBMCs. The source is a human donor in good health (CMV status not recorded). Some clones in this sample may be carry-over from other donors' samples. Each CDR3 is given with its conserved first and last residue. The order of the fields is CDR3 length, J gene, D gene, clone size, V gene, CDR3 protein, CDR3 DNA. D genes are given only for firm matches. Size is stated for part of the rows, as once, few or many counts, or as a class when the clone is expanded.

>12|TRBJ1-1|.|many|TRBV29-1
CSVAGGWTEAFF
TGCAGCGTTGCGGGGGGCTGGACTGAAGCTTTCTTT
>16|TRBJ2-1|.|.|TRBV20-1
CSAIDGHLSSYNEQFF
TGCAGTGCTATCGATGGGCATCTCAGCTCCTACAATGAGCAGTTCTTC
>17|TRBJ1-3|TRBD1|many|TRBV5-5
CASSSRAGTGSGNTIYF
TGTGCCAGCAGCTCGCGTGCCGGGACAGGGTCTGGAAACACCATATATTTT
>15|TRBJ2-1|TRBD2|many|TRBV12-3/TRBV12-4
CASSLGRTSWGEQFF
TGTGCCAGCAGTTTAGGCCGGACTAGTTGGGGTGAGCAGTTCTTC
>14|TRBJ2-1|TRBD1|many|TRBV19
CASTRQGANNEQFF
TGTGCCAGTACCCGACAGGGGGCGAACAATGAGCAGTTCTTC
>14|TRBJ2-7|TRBD2|.|TRBV6-1
CASKMTSGTYEQYF
TGTGCCAGCAAGATGACTAGCGGCACCTACGAGCAGTACTTC
>16|TRBJ2-1|.|many|TRBV7-6
CASSLVGGGGDNEQFF
TGTGCCAGCAGCTTAGTAGGGGGGGGCGGGGACAATGAGCAGTTCTTC
>18|TRBJ2-6|TRBD1|few|TRBV5-5
CASAGTGTGGHGANVLTF
TGTGCCAGCGCAGGCACCGGGACAGGGGGACATGGGGCCAACGTCCTGACTTTC
>17|TRBJ2-3|.|many|TRBV7-2
CASSRALVGVRTDTQYF
TGTGCCAGCAGCCGCGCCTTAGTGGGGGTCCGGACAGATACGCAGTATTTT
>18|TRBJ1-1|TRBD1|many|TRBV28
CASSHRRGQGALGTEAFF
TGTGCCAGCAGCCACAGAAGGGGACAGGGGGCGTTGGGCACTGAAGCTTTCTTT
>15|TRBJ1-6|.|.|TRBV7-9
CASSLKAGLNSPLHF
TGTGCCAGCAGCTTAAAAGCAGGGCTCAATTCACCCCTCCACTTT
>14|TRBJ1-1|.|.|TRBV6-2/TRBV6-3
CASSSQWFEGEAFF
TGTGCCAGCAGTTCGCAGTGGTTCGAGGGTGAAGCTTTCTTT
>15|TRBJ1-5|TRBD1|.|TRBV7-2
CASSLEDRANQPQHF
TGTGCCAGCAGCTTAGAGGACAGGGCAAATCAGCCCCAGCATTTT
>16|TRBJ2-1|TRBD1|few|TRBV4-2
CASSHQRDRSNNEQFF
TGTGCCAGCAGCCACCAAAGGGACAGATCCAACAATGAGCAGTTCTTC
>15|TRBJ2-3|TRBD2|many|TRBV15
CATSRRAGATDTQYF
TGTGCCACCAGCAGACGGGCGGGAGCCACAGATACGCAGTATTTT
>14|TRBJ2-1|TRBD2|.|TRBV10-3
CAISGASGISEQFF
TGTGCCATCAGTGGGGCTAGCGGGATCTCTGAGCAGTTCTTC
>16|TRBJ2-3|TRBD2|few|TRBV20-1
CSARGRLAGGWDTQYF
TGCAGTGCTAGAGGGCGACTAGCGGGAGGGTGGGATACGCAGTATTTT
>15|TRBJ1-1|.|many|TRBV7-2
CASSFRLQGNTEAFF
TGTGCCAGCAGCTTCCGGTTACAGGGGAACACTGAAGCTTTCTTT
>13|TRBJ2-1|.|many|TRBV7-2
CASSSDPGGEQFF
TGTGCCAGCAGCTCGGACCCAGGAGGTGAGCAGTTCTTC
>14|TRBJ1-1|TRBD1|.|TRBV12-3/TRBV12-4
CASSPEQGYTEAFF
TGTGCCAGCAGTCCCGAACAGGGGTACACTGAAGCTTTCTTT
>14|TRBJ1-1|.|few|TRBV6-5
CASSYDLPLAEAFF
TGTGCCAGCAGTTACGACCTACCCTTGGCTGAAGCTTTCTTT
>16|TRBJ1-3|.|many|TRBV7-2
CASTLAATLSGNTIYF
TGTGCCAGCACCCTAGCGGCGACACTCTCTGGAAACACCATATATTTT
>14|TRBJ2-2|.|few|TRBV9
CASAVVSDTGELFF
TGTGCCAGCGCCGTGGTGAGCGACACCGGGGAGCTGTTTTTT
>12|TRBJ2-1|.|.|TRBV20-1
CSAGGTDLEQFF
TGCAGTGCAGGGGGAACAGACCTTGAGCAGTTCTTC
>15|TRBJ2-1|.|many|TRBV6-2/TRBV6-3
CASRLNSWSYNEQFF
TGTGCCAGCCGGCTGAACTCGTGGAGTTACAATGAGCAGTTCTTC
>12|TRBJ1-6|.|many|TRBV25-1
CASSLGDSPLHF
TGTGCCAGCAGTCTGGGAGATTCACCCCTCCACTTT
>15|TRBJ2-1|TRBD2|many|TRBV27
CASSLSASGRTEQFF
TGTGCCAGCAGTTTATCGGCTAGCGGGAGGACTGAGCAGTTCTTC
>15|TRBJ2-5|TRBD1|many|TRBV7-9
CASSGRITGEETQYF
TGTGCCAGCAGCGGACGAATTACAGGGGAGGAGACCCAGTACTTC